These T cell receptor beta chains were read from a single sample in a study of OX40 agonist ivuxolimab in advanced cancers. Data came from immunoSEQ multiplex PCR; TCRdb stores just in-frame clones and leaves some out. The repertoire holds tens of thousands of clones, with approximately 90% as singletons. Sample: CD4+ or CD8+ T cells sorted from blood, taken in a trial of the OX40 agonist ivuxolimab. The receptor set was obtained from an adult with an advanced solid tumor such as melanoma, head and neck, liver or kidney cancer. Each CDR3 is given with its conserved first and last residue. D genes are given only for firm matches. Rows may omit the clone size; those that give it use once, few, many or a size class.

clone_size: .
j_call: TRBJ2-7
v_call: TRBV21-1
d_call: .
cdr3_aa: CASSRDRGTGYEQYF
cdr3_nt: TGTGCCAGCAGCCGAGACAGGGGAACAGGCTACGAGCAGTACTTC

clone_size: .
j_call: TRBJ1-1
v_call: TRBV9
d_call: .
cdr3_aa: CASSAGQKNTEAFF
cdr3_nt: TGTGCCAGCAGCGCAGGACAGAAGAACACTGAAGCTTTCTTT

clone_size: .
j_call: TRBJ2-7
v_call: TRBV10-3
d_call: TRBD1
cdr3_aa: CATQGAHEQYF
cdr3_nt: TGTGCCACCCAGGGGGCCCACGAGCAGTACTTC

clone_size: .
j_call: TRBJ2-7
v_call: TRBV7-9
d_call: .
cdr3_aa: CASSSATGTASSSYEQYF
cdr3_nt: TGTGCCAGCAGCTCAGCCACCGGGACCGCAAGCAGCTCCTACGAGCAGTACTTC

clone_size: .
j_call: TRBJ2-5
v_call: TRBV27
d_call: .
cdr3_aa: CASSFSGFQETQYF
cdr3_nt: TGTGCCAGCAGTTTTTCGGGATTCCAAGAGACCCAGTACTTC

clone_size: .
j_call: TRBJ1-2
v_call: TRBV19
d_call: .
cdr3_aa: CASSPGQDTNYGYTF
cdr3_nt: TGTGCCAGTAGTCCAGGGCAGGACACTAACTATGGCTACACCTTC

clone_size: .
j_call: TRBJ1-5
v_call: TRBV5-8
d_call: .
cdr3_aa: CASRRGTGNQPQHF
cdr3_nt: TGTGCCAGCAGGCGGGGGACGGGCAATCAGCCCCAGCATTTT

clone_size: .
j_call: TRBJ2-3
v_call: TRBV10-3
d_call: .
cdr3_aa: CAISRLPGNTDTQYF
cdr3_nt: TGTGCCATCAGTCGCCTCCCGGGAAACACAGATACGCAGTATTTT

clone_size: .
j_call: TRBJ2-1
v_call: TRBV18
d_call: .
cdr3_aa: CASSPEGVPPNEQFF
cdr3_nt: TGTGCCAGCTCACCCGAGGGAGTTCCCCCCAATGAGCAGTTCTTC

clone_size: .
j_call: TRBJ2-1
v_call: TRBV4-3
d_call: TRBD2
cdr3_aa: CASSQLRRGLAGTNEQFF
cdr3_nt: TGCGCCAGCAGCCAACTTCGAAGGGGGCTAGCGGGGACCAATGAGCAGTTCTTC

clone_size: once
j_call: TRBJ2-7
v_call: TRBV6-5
d_call: .
cdr3_aa: CLSGASLTFYEQYF
cdr3_nt: TGCCTATCAGGAGCCTCTTTAACTTTCTACGAGCAGTACTTC

clone_size: once
j_call: TRBJ2-5
v_call: TRBV25-1
d_call: TRBD2
cdr3_aa: CASSDPRTSEETQYF
cdr3_nt: TGTGCCAGCAGTGACCCTAGGACTAGTGAAGAGACCCAGTACTTC

clone_size: once
j_call: TRBJ2-3
v_call: TRBV21-1
d_call: .
cdr3_aa: CASSKNTVGDTQYF
cdr3_nt: TGTGCCAGCAGCAAAAATACAGTGGGAGATACGCAGTATTTT

clone_size: .
j_call: TRBJ1-3
v_call: TRBV27
d_call: .
cdr3_aa: CASSSAGSGNTIYF
cdr3_nt: TGTGCCAGCAGTTCGGCAGGGTCTGGAAACACCATATATTTT

clone_size: .
j_call: TRBJ1-1
v_call: TRBV5-1
d_call: .
cdr3_aa: CASSLAAASGGAFF
cdr3_nt: TGCGCCAGCAGCTTGGCGGCGGCATCCGGCGGAGCTTTCTTT

clone_size: .
j_call: TRBJ2-2
v_call: TRBV5-7
d_call: .
cdr3_aa: CARSSPQSTNTGELFF
cdr3_nt: TGTGCCAGAAGTAGCCCCCAAAGCACGAACACCGGGGAGCTGTTTTTT

clone_size: .
j_call: TRBJ2-7
v_call: TRBV4-3
d_call: .
cdr3_aa: CASSQLRGISYEQYF
cdr3_nt: TGCGCCAGCAGCCAACTTCGAGGAATCTCCTACGAGCAGTACTTC

clone_size: few
j_call: TRBJ2-2
v_call: TRBV10-3
d_call: .
cdr3_aa: CAIKVPAANTGELFF
cdr3_nt: TGTGCCATCAAGGTTCCAGCGGCCAACACCGGGGAGCTGTTTTTT

clone_size: .
j_call: TRBJ2-3
v_call: TRBV30
d_call: TRBD1
cdr3_aa: CAWSKGAADTQYF
cdr3_nt: TGTGCCTGGAGTAAGGGGGCGGCAGATACGCAGTATTTT

clone_size: .
j_call: TRBJ1-1
v_call: TRBV4-1
d_call: .
cdr3_aa: CASSQADRTNTEAFF
cdr3_nt: TGCGCCAGCAGCCAGGCAGACAGAACGAACACTGAAGCTTTCTTT

clone_size: .
j_call: TRBJ1-2
v_call: TRBV7-8
d_call: TRBD1
cdr3_aa: CASSLTDRGNYGYTF
cdr3_nt: TGTGCCAGCAGCCTTACGGACAGGGGAAACTATGGCTACACCTTC

clone_size: .
j_call: TRBJ2-1
v_call: TRBV10-1
d_call: TRBD2
cdr3_aa: CASSEGSGRARGDEQFF
cdr3_nt: TGCGCCAGCAGTGAGGGTAGCGGGAGGGCCCGGGGGGATGAGCAGTTCTTC

clone_size: .
j_call: TRBJ2-5
v_call: TRBV7-2
d_call: .
cdr3_aa: CASSLNSAIQETQYF
cdr3_nt: TGTGCCAGCAGCTTAAATTCAGCAATCCAAGAGACCCAGTACTTC

clone_size: .
j_call: TRBJ1-5
v_call: TRBV7-2
d_call: .
cdr3_aa: CASRGDGNQPQHF
cdr3_nt: TGTGCCAGCAGGGGTGATGGCAATCAGCCCCAGCATTTT

clone_size: few
j_call: TRBJ2-1
v_call: TRBV10-1
d_call: .
cdr3_aa: CASSENTNNEQFF
cdr3_nt: TGCGCCAGCAGTGAGAACACCAACAATGAGCAGTTCTTC

clone_size: .
j_call: TRBJ1-1
v_call: TRBV19
d_call: TRBD1
cdr3_aa: CASSGRQGLHTEAFF
cdr3_nt: TGTGCCAGTAGCGGGAGACAGGGCTTGCACACTGAAGCTTTCTTT

clone_size: .
j_call: TRBJ1-5
v_call: TRBV5-6
d_call: .
cdr3_aa: CASSTSGDQPQHF
cdr3_nt: TGTGCCAGCAGCACCTCGGGGGATCAGCCCCAGCATTTT

clone_size: .
j_call: TRBJ1-5
v_call: TRBV27
d_call: .
cdr3_aa: CATANQPQHF
cdr3_nt: TGTGCCACTGCCAATCAGCCCCAGCATTTT

clone_size: .
j_call: TRBJ2-1
v_call: TRBV6-5
d_call: .
cdr3_aa: CASSYSFGTFNNEQFF
cdr3_nt: TGTGCCAGCAGTTATTCCTTTGGGACATTCAACAATGAGCAGTTCTTC

clone_size: .
j_call: TRBJ2-1
v_call: TRBV11-3
d_call: TRBD2
cdr3_aa: CASSRVGTSSYNEQFF
cdr3_nt: TGTGCCAGCAGCCGAGTTGGGACTAGCTCCTACAATGAGCAGTTCTTC

clone_size: .
j_call: TRBJ2-2
v_call: TRBV11-2
d_call: TRBD2
cdr3_aa: CASSPGASGSSRPGELFF
cdr3_nt: TGTGCCAGCAGCCCCGGTGCTAGCGGGAGTTCGAGGCCCGGGGAGCTGTTTTTT

clone_size: .
j_call: TRBJ2-5
v_call: TRBV14
d_call: TRBD1
cdr3_aa: CASSQDRTGGAKTQYF
cdr3_nt: TGTGCCAGCAGCCAAGACCGGACAGGGGGGGCAAAGACCCAGTACTTC

clone_size: once
j_call: TRBJ2-5
v_call: TRBV5-6
d_call: TRBD2
cdr3_aa: CASSYPQRGPETQYF
cdr3_nt: TGTGCCAGCAGCTACCCCCAGCGGGGACCAGAGACCCAGTACTTC

clone_size: .
j_call: TRBJ2-1
v_call: TRBV6-5
d_call: .
cdr3_aa: CASRGRRLYEQFF
cdr3_nt: TGTGCCAGCAGGGGACGGCGCCTGTATGAGCAGTTCTTC

clone_size: .
j_call: TRBJ1-3
v_call: TRBV11-3
d_call: TRBD1
cdr3_aa: CASSSLGGFSGNTIYF
cdr3_nt: TGTGCCAGCAGCTCCTTAGGGGGCTTCTCTGGAAACACCATATATTTT

clone_size: .
j_call: TRBJ1-5
v_call: TRBV19
d_call: .
cdr3_aa: CASSIGPKQPQHF
cdr3_nt: TGTGCCAGTAGTATTGGGCCTAAACAGCCCCAGCATTTT

clone_size: .
j_call: TRBJ1-6
v_call: TRBV5-6
d_call: .
cdr3_aa: CASSLLSSYNSPLHF
cdr3_nt: TGTGCCAGCAGCTTACTGAGCTCCTATAATTCACCCCTCCACTTT

clone_size: .
j_call: TRBJ1-4
v_call: TRBV5-1
d_call: .
cdr3_aa: CASSLRDNEKLFF
cdr3_nt: TGCGCCAGCAGCTTGAGAGATAATGAAAAACTGTTTTTT

clone_size: .
j_call: TRBJ2-5
v_call: TRBV5-4
d_call: TRBD2
cdr3_aa: CASSLGLAGRETQYF
cdr3_nt: TGTGCCAGCAGCCTCGGACTAGCGGGTCGAGAGACCCAGTACTTC

clone_size: .
j_call: TRBJ1-3
v_call: TRBV30
d_call: .
cdr3_aa: CASRTGSTGNTIYF
cdr3_nt: TGTGCCTCCCGGACGGGATCCACGGGAAACACCATATATTTT

clone_size: .
j_call: TRBJ1-5
v_call: TRBV19
d_call: .
cdr3_aa: CASSITGEGSNQPQHF
cdr3_nt: TGTGCCAGTAGTATTACGGGGGAAGGGTCCAATCAGCCCCAGCATTTT